Shown below are 26 T cell receptor beta chains from a single sample sequenced in a study of CD8 T cells in Susac syndrome. An input of about 0.45 to 1 ug of RNA was subjected to reverse transcription using random hexamers. TCRdb redid the calling of the immunoSEQ multiplex PCR reads with MiXCR, one entry per CDR3 protein. The table lists a few hundred thousand distinct CDR3 sequences, 90% to 95% of them singletons. The sequenced sample was CD4+ T cells from PBMCs. The receptors originated from a human donor with multiple sclerosis.

The chain carries TRBV20-1 and TRBJ1-5; D gene ambiguous. The CDR3 extends over 13 amino acids. Per the germline V gene, CDR1 is DFQATT and CDR2 is SNEGSKA (reference sequence). The germline V and J ends were trimmed by 2 bases and 2 bases, with 7 bases remaining between them. The CDR3 DNA is TGCAGTGCTAGACGACCCGGCAATCAGCCCCAGCATTTT. It translates to CSARRPGNQPQHF.

This clonotype has only one observation. J is TRBJ1-5 and V is TRBV20-1; TRBD1 agrees at 10 bases. Germline-derived CDR1 and CDR2 are DFQATT and SNEGSKA (reference sequence). The CDR3 totals 13 residues. V was clipped by 8 bases and J by 7 bases; unmatched bases: 8. The CDR3 DNA follows: TGCAGTTTGCGACAGGGGGCAGGGCAGCCCCAGCATTTT. Its protein is CSLRQGAGQPQHF.

This clonotype is a singleton in its sample. This rearrangement joins TRBV12-3 or TRBV12-4 to TRBJ2-6; TRBD2 is a possible D gene (5 bases). Trimming removed 2 bases at V and 2 bases at J, with 7 bases between. The CDR3 runs 15 residues. This CDR3 reads CASSLPGTGANVLTF. The CDR3 region has the DNA TGTGCCAGCAGTTTACCCGGGACTGGGGCCAACGTCCTGACTTTC.

This chain connects TRBV25-1 to TRBJ2-4; a weak D match, TRBD2 (7 bases). The germline V gene has CDR1 MGHDK and CDR2 SYGVNS. V shed 2 bases and J shed 1 base, with 15 bases lying between them. This CDR3 has 17 amino acids. CDR3 sequence: CASSEVGGGVAKNIQYF. The CDR3 region has the DNA TGTGCCAGCAGTGAAGTGGGAGGGGGAGTCGCCAAAAACATTCAGTACTTC.

This chain connects TRBV9 to TRBJ2-3; D not certain. The CDR3 totals 16 residues. Trimming took off 0 bases at V and 0 bases at J, with 11 bases between the two ends. The germline CDR1 and CDR2 sequences are SGDLS and YYNGEE. CDR3 sequence (DNA): TGTGCCAGCAGCGTAGGGGCCTCACCGAGCACAGATACGCAGTATTTT. It specifies CASSVGASPSTDTQYF. The full variable domain, its missing parts supplied by reference TRBV9 and TRBJ2-3, is DSGVTQTPKHLITATGQRVTLRCSPRSGDLSVYWYQQSLDQGLQFLIQYYNGEERAKGNILERFSAQQFPDLHSELNLSSLELGDSALYFCASSVGASPSTDTQYFGPGTRLTVL.

This clonotype was recorded only once. The genes are TRBV7-6 and TRBJ1-2, with 7 bases that match TRBD1. The CDR3 extends over 15 amino acids. The V segment lost 1 base and the J segment 3 bases; nucleotides outside the gene matches: 5. Germline CDR1 and CDR2: SGHVS and FNYEAQ. CDR3 nucleotides: TGTGCCAGCAGCTTAGTCGACAGGGCGGACTATGGCTACACCTTC. The encoded protein is CASSLVDRADYGYTF.

As DNA, the CDR3 is TGTGCCAGTAGACAGACAGGGCTGAACACTGAAGCTTTCTTT. It specifies CASRQTGLNTEAFF. The J gene is TRBJ1-1, the V gene TRBV19, with 7 bases aligning to TRBD1. The CDR3 contains 14 residues. Germline V gene data show CDR1 as LNHDA and CDR2 as SQIVND (reference sequence). The V gene end was trimmed by 6 bases and the J gene end by 0 bases; junction bases not matched to a gene: 4.

The chain links TRBV6-4 to TRBJ2-5; the match to TRBD2 covers 11 bases. The V and J ends lost 4 bases and 1 base, in that order; junction bases with no gene match: 11. The CDR3 contains 18 residues. Germline CDR1 is MRHNA and CDR2 is SNTAGT. The CDR3 sequence: CASSVTLPLAGVQETQYF. CDR3 DNA: TGTGCCAGCAGTGTAACCCTTCCACTAGCGGGAGTCCAAGAGACCCAGTACTTC.

The chain couples TRBV24-1 to TRBJ2-2; D ambiguous. Trimming removed 5 bases from V and 4 bases from J, with 4 bases in between. The V gene's germline CDR1 is KGHDR and CDR2 SFDVKD. This CDR3 spans 12 amino acids. The CDR3, as DNA: TGTGCCACCAGTGCCACCACCGGGGAGCTGTTTTTT. Translating gives CATSATTGELFF.

The rearrangement uses TRBV20-1 and TRBJ2-5; TRBD2 might be the D (6 bases). The CDR3 is 13 residues long. CDR1 is DFQATT, CDR2 SNEGSKA, per germline (reference sequence). The V and J ends lost 5 bases and 3 bases respectively, with 13 bases between them. CDR3 loop: CSAGGTAEETQYF. The CDR3 DNA sequence: TGCAGTGCTGGGGGGACTGCTGAAGAGACCCAGTACTTC.

The V and J genes are TRBV29-1 and TRBJ2-3, with 8 bases that match TRBD2. Germline assignment: CDR1 SQVTM and CDR2 ANQGSEA. The length of the CDR3 is 14 residues. V lost 7 bases and J lost 2; bases outside the gene matches: 8. CDR3 loop: CSGAGVSPTDTQYF. CDR3 coding DNA: TGCAGCGGAGCGGGAGTATCCCCCACAGATACGCAGTATTTT.

The chain carries TRBV6-4 and TRBJ1-4; D gene ambiguous. Germline V gives CDR1 MRHNA, CDR2 SNTAGT. This CDR3 has 13 amino acids. The V gene lost 3 bases and the J gene lost 7 bases, with 9 bases spanning the gap. CDR3 DNA: TGTGCCAGCAGTGAGGAGGGTGGTGAAAAACTGTTTTTT. As protein: CASSEEGGEKLFF.

This chain uses TRBV25-1 with TRBJ1-2; no clear D gene. Germline-derived CDR1 and CDR2 are MGHDK and SYGVNS. The length of the CDR3 is 12 residues. The V end lost 1 base, the J end lost 3 bases, and 3 bases lay between the germline ends. This CDR3 reads CASSEFYYGYTF. In DNA, the CDR3 is TGTGCCAGCAGTGAATTTTACTATGGCTACACCTTC.

The chain recombines TRBV5-1 with TRBJ2-3; D is possibly TRBD2 (5 bases). The length of the CDR3 is 15 residues. The germline CDR1 and CDR2 sequences are SGHRS and YFSETQ. The V gene lost 4 bases and the J gene lost 2 bases, with 14 bases spanning the gap. CDR3 nucleotide sequence: TGCGCCAGCAGCCGGAGCGGATCTGACACAGATACGCAGTATTTT. Encoded protein: CASSRSGSDTDTQYF.

V is TRBV5-4 and J is TRBJ2-3; the D call may be TRBD1 or TRBD2 (7 bases each). The V and J ends lost 6 bases and 7 bases respectively, with 15 bases between them. The germline CDR1 and CDR2 sequences are SGHNT and YYREEE (reference sequence). The CDR3 runs 13 residues. The CDR3 reads CASTTGSGNTQYF. CDR3 in DNA: TGTGCCAGCACGACAGGGAGCGGGAATACGCAGTATTTT.

A note on this clonotype: An end of the junction differs from the germline gene, which may be a read error. This chain links TRBV6-5 with TRBJ1-2, with D uncertain. Germline lookup yields CDR1 MNHEY and CDR2 SVGAGI. The CDR3 has 12 amino acids. CDR3 DNA sequence: TGTGCCAGCAGTTACTCGGCAGGACCGCGTGAATTC. This translates into CASSYSAGPREF.

The chain joins TRBV5-1 to TRBJ2-5; 8 nucleotides agree with TRBD1. Germline lookup yields CDR1 SGHRS and CDR2 YFSETQ. The V and J ends lost 4 bases and 5 bases, in that order; junction bases with no gene match: 7. This CDR3 spans 14 amino acids. The CDR3 loop reads CASSIGQGPETQYF. The CDR3 DNA sequence: TGCGCCAGCAGCATCGGACAGGGTCCGGAGACCCAGTACTTC.

The CDR3 DNA is TGTGCCAGCACTAGGGGTACAGGGACCGCCCAAACAGATACGCAGTATTTT. Translation: CASTRGTGTAQTDTQYF. The chain couples TRBV6-1 to TRBJ2-3; D perhaps matches TRBD1 (6 bases). Deletions cut 7 bases from V and 3 bases from J, with 23 bases between. Germline lookup yields CDR1 MNHNS and CDR2 SASEGT. The CDR3 is 17 residues long.

The rearrangement joins TRBV20-1 to TRBJ2-5; no clear D gene. With 0 bases removed from V and 5 bases from J, the gap between germline ends came to 16 bases. There are 15 residues in the CDR3. CDR1 DFQATT and CDR2 SNEGSKA come from the germline V gene (reference sequence). Written as DNA, the CDR3 is TGCAGTGCTAGAGATCCCATGGGCTTTGGGGAGACCCAGTACTTC. Its translation: CSARDPMGFGETQYF.

The chain combines TRBV13 with TRBJ1-6; the D gene is possibly TRBD1 (6 bases). The CDR3 is 18 amino acids. Trimming shortened V by 0 bases and J by 3 bases, and 15 bases separated the two germline ends. CDR1 and CDR2 (germline): PRHDT, FYEKMQ (reference sequence). As DNA, the CDR3 is TGTGCCAGCAGCTTAGGCGCGACAGGAACTTACTATAATTCACCCCTCCACTTT. Protein sequence: CASSLGATGTYYNSPLHF.

The rearrangement uses TRBV4-2 and TRBJ2-2; 11 bases are a match to TRBD2. After removal of 0 bases from V and 2 bases from J, the junction contained 5 bases not matched to a gene. This CDR3 is 18 amino acids long. Germline CDR1 and CDR2: LGHNA and YNFKEQ. The CDR3 is CASSQDGTSGENTGELFF. The CDR3 nucleotides read TGTGCCAGCAGCCAAGATGGGACTAGCGGTGAAAACACCGGGGAGCTGTTTTTT.

J is TRBJ2-1 and V is TRBV5-1; 7 bases fit TRBD2. Germline V gene sequence: CDR1 SGHRS, CDR2 YFSETQ. This CDR3 is 16 amino acids long. After removal of 0 bases from V and 7 bases from J, the junction contained 10 bases not matched to a gene. The CDR3 DNA follows: TGCGCCAGCAGCTTGGAGGGGCGGACTAGGAGAAATGAGCAGTTCTTC. Translated, it gives CASSLEGRTRRNEQFF. Full variable domain (outside the CDR3, taken from reference TRBV5-1 and TRBJ2-1): KAGVTQTPRYLIKTRGQQVTLSCSPISGHRSVSWYQQTPGQGLQFLFEYFSETQRNKGNFPGRFSGRQFSNSRSEMNVSTLELGDSALYLCASSLEGRTRRNEQFFGPGTRLTVL.

The chain combines TRBV5-1 with TRBJ2-1; no firm D call. The germline V and J ends were trimmed by 0 bases and 3 bases, with 7 bases remaining between them. CDR1 is SGHRS, CDR2 YFSETQ, per germline. The CDR3 runs 14 residues. The CDR3 region is CASSLDYFYNEQFF. The CDR3 DNA follows: TGCGCCAGCAGCTTGGACTATTTCTACAATGAGCAGTTCTTC.

The rearrangement links TRBV18 to TRBJ1-2, with D possibly being TRBD1 (6 bases). In germline, CDR1 is KGHSH, CDR2 LQKENI. Between the trimmed V and J ends, which lost 3 bases and 3 bases, there was a span of 11 bases. The CDR3 is 14 residues long. The DNA of the CDR3 is TGTGCCAGCTCACCGAAGACAGGAGACTATGGCTACACCTTC. It specifies CASSPKTGDYGYTF.

J is TRBJ1-1 and V is TRBV6-6, with D possibly TRBD1 on 5 matching bases. In germline, CDR1 is MNHNY, CDR2 SVGAGI (reference sequence). The germline V and J ends were trimmed by 2 bases and 1 base, with 8 bases remaining between them. This CDR3 contains 14 residues. In DNA form, the CDR3 reads TGTGCCAGCAGTTACGGGGCCCCGAACACTGAAGCTTTCTTT. Its protein product is CASSYGAPNTEAFF.

The chain combines TRBV6-6 with TRBJ1-2; D gene ambiguous. CDR3 size: 13 residues. Germline V gives CDR1 MNHNY, CDR2 SVGAGI (reference sequence). V was shortened by 4 bases and J by 8 bases, with 14 bases between the two germline ends. CDR3 amino acids: CASSSNGLLGYTF. In DNA form, the CDR3 reads TGTGCCAGCAGTTCTAACGGGCTCCTCGGCTACACCTTC.